These 28 T cell receptor beta chains were sequenced from one sample in a study of coeliac disease. Study findings and constraints: Control samples showed higher TRB and TRG clonality than intraepithelial and lamina propria samples in active celiac disease.

Their antigen targets remain unknown. Generated by immunoSEQ multiplex PCR, the TCRdb table keeps only in-frame clones and is missing some. The sample lists about 4,200 clones; approximately 73% were seen once. Sequencing was carried out using intraepithelial lymphocytes from the gut. The receptors were gathered from a young woman with active celiac disease.

This clone was seen only a few times. The rearrangement links TRBV21-1 to TRBJ2-5; TRBD1, the D gene given by the table, was not confirmed from the DNA. TRBV21-1 corresponds to a pseudogene. The CDR3 is made up of 13 amino acids. CDR3 loop: CASSGAEEETQYF. CDR3 DNA sequence: TGTGCCAGCAGCGGGGCGGAAGAAGAGACCCAGTACTTC.

The chain carries TRBV12-2 and TRBJ1-2; the listed D gene, TRBD1, was not tested against the DNA. TRBV12-2 is tagged as a pseudogene. CDR3 length: 14 amino acids. CDR3 residues: CASRFQTDFYGYTF. CDR3 sequence (DNA): TGTGCAAGTCGCTTTCAGACAGACTTCTATGGCTACACCTTC.

The chain employs TRBV5-1 and TRBJ1-3; D is uncertain. The CDR3 runs 15 residues. The V gene's germline CDR1 is SGHRS and CDR2 YFSETQ. The V end was cut by 1 base, the J end by 7 bases, with 15 bases between. The CDR3 loop reads CASSLSGMEGNTIYF. In DNA, the CDR3 is TGCGCCAGCAGCTTGTCCGGGATGGAGGGCAACACCATATATTTT.

The chain couples TRBV29-1 to TRBJ2-7; 7 nucleotides agree with TRBD2. The CDR3 extends over 14 amino acids. Trimming cost V 7 bases and J 6 bases; bases outside gene matches: 15. Germline CDR1 and CDR2: SQVTM and ANQGSEA. For the CDR3, the DNA is TGCAGCGGACTTATGGGCGGGAGACGAGGCGAGCAGTACTTC. Translated: CSGLMGGRRGEQYF.

This sequence joins TRBV6-1 and TRBJ2-5, with D possibly matching TRBD1 (6 bases). Trimming stripped 3 bases from V and 0 bases from J, with 20 bases between. Germline-derived CDR1 and CDR2 are MNHNS and SASEGT. The CDR3 sequence is 18 residues long. CDR3 bases: TGTGCCAGCAGTGAGTGGGGACACTCATATGGGGACCAAGAGACCCAGTACTTC. It specifies CASSEWGHSYGDQETQYF.

The chain links TRBV11-1 to TRBJ2-3; TRBD1 is a possible D gene (6 bases). CDR1 is SGHAT, CDR2 FQDESV, per germline (reference sequence). The CDR3 has 16 amino acids. Trimming removed 4 bases at V and 0 bases at J, with 14 bases between. The CDR3 region has the DNA TGTGCCAGCAGCTCTACAGGGTATTCAAGCACAGATACGCAGTATTTT. Protein: CASSSTGYSSTDTQYF.

The chain combines TRBV5-6 with TRBJ2-5; D not resolved. Germline values: CDR1 SGHDT, CDR2 YYEEEE. The CDR3 has 13 amino acids. Trimming left V 0 bases short and J 3 bases short, with 6 bases between. The CDR3 region has the DNA TGTGCCAGCAGCTTGGTGGCAAAAGAGACCCAGTACTTC. As protein: CASSLVAKETQYF.

This sequence joins TRBV5-1 and TRBJ2-1, with TRBD2 matching 8 bases. The CDR3 sequence is 14 residues long. Germline CDR1 and CDR2: SGHRS and YFSETQ. Trimming cost V 2 bases and J 9 bases; bases outside gene matches: 7. The CDR3 is CASSFTPREGEQFF. Here the CDR3 DNA reads TGCGCCAGCAGCTTTACCCCCCGGGAGGGTGAGCAGTTCTTC.

The genes are TRBV14 and TRBJ2-7, with D unresolved. Trimming shortened V by 3 bases and J by 4 bases, and 4 bases separated the two germline ends. Germline CDR1 SGHDN, CDR2 FVKESK. This CDR3 has 11 amino acids. The CDR3 reads CASSQQYEQYF. The CDR3 nucleotides read TGTGCCAGCAGCCAGCAGTACGAGCAGTACTTC.

This clone has more than one count but fewer than ten. This sequence joins TRBV4-3 and TRBJ1-1; D is unresolved. Germline lookup yields CDR1 LGHNA and CDR2 YSLEER. The CDR3 consists of 16 residues. V dropped 0 bases and J dropped 5 bases, with 16 bases sitting between them. CDR3 amino acids: CASSQDRGLGRTEAFF. The DNA of the CDR3 is TGCGCCAGCAGCCAAGATCGGGGATTAGGACGGACTGAAGCTTTCTTT.

V and J are TRBV25-1 and TRBJ2-1; D is perhaps TRBD1 (6 bases). The CDR3 runs 17 residues. Trimming took 3 bases from V and 1 from J, leaving 16 bases between them. Germline values: CDR1 MGHDK, CDR2 SYGVNS. In DNA form, the CDR3 reads TGTGCCAGCAGTGAGGGGACAAGCCTCAATTCCTACAATGAGCAGTTCTTC. Translation gives CASSEGTSLNSYNEQFF.

J is TRBJ1-1 and V is TRBV28, with D possibly TRBD1 on 6 matching bases. Trimming cost V 4 bases and J 3 bases, with 15 bases left between them. Germline assignment: CDR1 MDHEN and CDR2 SYDVKM. The CDR3 loop spans 15 amino acids. This CDR3 reads CASSSSTSGDTEAFF. The CDR3 coding sequence is TGTGCCAGCAGTTCATCTACATCAGGGGACACTGAAGCTTTCTTT.

V is TRBV7-9 and J is TRBJ2-1, with 10 bases matching TRBD1. CDR1 SEHNR and CDR2 FQNEAQ come from the germline V gene (reference sequence). CDR3 length: 17 residues. V was clipped by 3 bases and J by 3 bases; unmatched bases: 8. In DNA, the CDR3 is TGTGCCAGCAGCTTGGGACAGGGGATTGACGGCTACAATGAGCAGTTCTTC. It encodes CASSLGQGIDGYNEQFF.

The table lists this clone with a few counts. The chain couples TRBV19 to TRBJ2-3; 9 bases map to TRBD2. The germline CDR1 and CDR2 sequences are LNHDA and SQIVND (reference sequence). The CDR3 totals 16 residues. Trimming removed 0 bases from V and 7 bases from J; junction bases left unmatched: 8. CDR3 loop: CASSIDVAGGFYTQYF. Here the CDR3 DNA reads TGTGCCAGTAGTATAGATGTGGCGGGGGGGTTTTATACGCAGTATTTT.

The V gene is TRBV7-8, the J gene TRBJ2-2; tentative D call: TRBD2 (6 bases). CDR1 SGHVS and CDR2 FQNEAQ come from the germline V gene. This CDR3 contains 15 residues. The germline V and J ends were trimmed by 5 bases and 0 bases, with 10 bases remaining between them. CDR3 loop: CASSLTGANTGELFF. The CDR3 DNA is TGTGCCAGCAGCCTTACGGGGGCGAACACCGGGGAGCTGTTTTTT.

The chain links TRBV4-2 to TRBJ1-5, with unresolved D. Trimming cost V 4 bases and J 0 bases, with 10 bases left between them. CDR1 is LGHNA, CDR2 YNFKEQ, per germline. The CDR3 contains 15 residues. The DNA for the CDR3 is TGTGCCAGCAGCCGTGAGGGAAATAGCAATCAGCCCCAGCATTTT. Its translation: CASSREGNSNQPQHF.

This sequence joins TRBV11-2 and TRBJ2-2; 13 nucleotides line up with TRBD2. The CDR3 loop spans 20 amino acids. V shed 4 bases, J shed 0 bases, and the junction held 11 bases outside the gene matches. The germline gives CDR1 SGHAT, CDR2 FQNNGV. CDR3 nucleotide sequence: TGTGCCAGCAGCTCAGATCCCGGGACTAGCGGGGTCGCGAACACCGGGGAGCTGTTTTTT. This translates into CASSSDPGTSGVANTGELFF.

CDR3 DNA: TGTGCCAGCAGCGTAGGGGAGGCCTTTCGGGGCTATGGCTACACCTTC. This translates into CASSVGEAFRGYGYTF. V and J are TRBV9 and TRBJ1-2; D is unresolved. Germline V gene sequence: CDR1 SGDLS, CDR2 YYNGEE. V shed 0 bases and J shed 4 bases, with 16 bases lying between them. The CDR3 has 16 amino acids.

The chain uses TRBV11-2 and TRBJ2-3; D perhaps matches TRBD2 (6 bases). V was clipped by 1 base and J by 1 base, with 9 bases between them. This CDR3 contains 15 residues. The V gene's germline CDR1 is SGHAT and CDR2 FQNNGV. CDR3 DNA: TGTGCCAGCAGCTTAGGGGAGGTTGGCACAGATACGCAGTATTTT. Translation gives CASSLGEVGTDTQYF.

The table lists this clone with a few counts. The chain recombines TRBV9 with TRBJ2-3, with a weak D call TRBD2 (7 bases). V was clipped by 4 bases and J by 3 bases, with 18 bases between them. The CDR3 loop spans 16 amino acids. In germline, CDR1 is SGDLS, CDR2 YYNGEE. The CDR3 region is CASSTGVGGTTDTQYF. In DNA, the CDR3 is TGTGCCAGCAGCACCGGGGTGGGAGGGACAACAGATACGCAGTATTTT. The full variable domain, with the rest looked up from reference TRBV9 and TRBJ2-3, is DSGVTQTPKHLITATGQRVTLRCSPRSGDLSVYWYQQSLDQGLQFLIQYYNGEERAKGNILERFSAQQFPDLHSELNLSSLELGDSALYFCASSTGVGGTTDTQYFGPGTRLTVL.

Note on this clone: This may come from a read error, since a much larger clone is one base off. V usage is TRBV4-2 and J usage is TRBJ1-1, with 7 bases identical to TRBD1. This CDR3 spans 14 amino acids. Germline CDR1 LGHNA, CDR2 YNFKEQ. The CDR3 here is CAGSLNRGNTEAFF. In nucleotides, the CDR3 is TGTGCCGGCAGCCTCAACAGGGGAAACACTGAAGCTTTCTTT.

The chain links TRBV7-9 to TRBJ2-7; 9 nucleotides agree with TRBD2. The CDR3 extends over 14 amino acids. The V gene's germline CDR1 is SEHNR and CDR2 FQNEAQ (reference sequence). V shed 4 bases, J shed 3 bases, and the junction held 4 bases outside the gene matches. The CDR3 coding sequence is TGTGCCAGCAGCTCAGCGGGAGGTGGCTACGAGCAGTACTTC. Protein sequence: CASSSAGGGYEQYF.

This chain links TRBV27 with TRBJ2-7; TRBD1 agrees at 10 bases. V dropped 3 bases and J dropped 0; count of bases not matched to a gene: 5. The CDR3 is made up of 16 amino acids. Germline CDR1 reads MNHEY; CDR2 reads SMNVEV (reference sequence). CDR3 bases: TGTGCCAGCAGTTTTACCGGGACAGGGGTCTCCTACGAGCAGTACTTC. This gives the protein CASSFTGTGVSYEQYF.

The J gene is TRBJ2-5, the V gene TRBV27; D may be TRBD1 (6 bases). This CDR3 has 13 residues. From germline, CDR1 is MNHEY and CDR2 SMNVEV (reference sequence). The germline V and J ends were trimmed by 9 bases and 0 bases, with 11 bases remaining between them. The CDR3 here is CASRQGYQETQYF. CDR3 DNA sequence: TGTGCCAGTAGGCAGGGGTACCAAGAGACCCAGTACTTC.

This clone was detected once. The V and J genes are TRBV4-2 and TRBJ2-7; 7 bases are shared with TRBD2. Looked up from germline, CDR1 is LGHNA and CDR2 is YNFKEQ. This CDR3 is built from 14 residues. The J segment lost 6 bases and the V segment lost 1 base, leaving 6 bases of the junction unmatched. CDR3 nucleotides: TGTGCCAGCAGCCAAGTTCGGGGAGGGGTCGAGCAGTACTTC. Encoded protein: CASSQVRGGVEQYF.

This clone was seen more than once but under ten times. This chain joins TRBV27 and TRBJ2-3; 14 bases line up with TRBD2. V was pared by 4 bases and J by 2 bases, with 2 bases of the junction left unmatched. Germline lookup yields CDR1 MNHEY and CDR2 SMNVEV (reference sequence). The CDR3 consists of 16 residues. The CDR3 nucleotides are TGTGCCAGCAGTTCGGGACTAGCGGGGGCCACAGATACGCAGTATTTT. This gives the protein CASSSGLAGATDTQYF.

J is TRBJ2-7 and V is TRBV5-4; 10 bases match TRBD1. Germline V gene lookup returns CDR1 SGHNT and CDR2 YYREEE (reference sequence). V trimming: 0 bases; J trimming: 5 bases; junction bases outside the gene matches: 8. The CDR3 has 16 residues. The CDR3 region is CASSLGLTGGADEQYF. CDR3 DNA sequence: TGTGCCAGCAGCTTGGGATTGACAGGGGGCGCGGACGAGCAGTACTTC.

This sequence joins TRBV7-9 and TRBJ2-5, with D perhaps matching TRBD2 (7 bases). V lost 5 bases and J lost 3, with 13 bases in between. Germline-derived CDR1 and CDR2 are SEHNR and FQNEAQ (reference sequence). The CDR3 is 14 residues long. DNA for the CDR3: TGTGCCAGCAGCCCCGGAGGGGGGGAAGAGACCCAGTACTTC. The encoded protein is CASSPGGGEETQYF.